One T cell receptor beta chain is described in this entry. Its antigen is not identified. This sample stems from a study of radiation and T cells in renal cell carcinoma. Method: immunoSEQ multiplex PCR; TCRdb's copy keeps in-frame clones and lacks some. The repertoire includes about 60,000 clones, around three quarters of them detected once, and over 6% sits in the top ten. Time point described: blood 2 weeks post-SBRT. Regarding treatment: 15 Gy SBRT to primary tumor, nephrectomy 4 weeks later. Study-level results: In blood, top tumor clones expanded by 2 weeks, shrinking by 4.

The CDR3 is made up of 14 amino acids. Germline V lookup: CDR1 SEHNR, CDR2 FQNEAQ (reference sequence). J gave up 5 bases and V 2 bases, and 5 bases lay outside the gene matches. The chain is built from TRBV7-9 and TRBJ2-7; 8 bases line up with TRBD1. Here the sequenced sample was blood, taken from a patient whose treatment included radiotherapy and nephrectomy. The sequence was collected from a man aged 60 to 69 with renal cell carcinoma. Written as DNA, the CDR3 is TGTGCCAGCAGCTTATCGGACAGGGACAACGAGCAGTACTTC. Translating it yields CASSLSDRDNEQYF.